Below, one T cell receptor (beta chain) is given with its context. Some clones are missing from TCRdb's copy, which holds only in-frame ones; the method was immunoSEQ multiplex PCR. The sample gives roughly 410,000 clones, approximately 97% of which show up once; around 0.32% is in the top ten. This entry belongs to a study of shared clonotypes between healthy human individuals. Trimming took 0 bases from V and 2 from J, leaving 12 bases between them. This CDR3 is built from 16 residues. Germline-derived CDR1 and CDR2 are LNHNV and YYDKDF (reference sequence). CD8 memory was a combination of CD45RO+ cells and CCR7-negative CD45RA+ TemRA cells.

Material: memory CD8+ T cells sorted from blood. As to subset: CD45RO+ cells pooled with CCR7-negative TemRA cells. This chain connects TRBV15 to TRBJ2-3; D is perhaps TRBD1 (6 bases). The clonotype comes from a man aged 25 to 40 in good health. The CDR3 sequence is CATSRDPGQNTDTQYF. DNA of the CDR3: TGTGCCACCAGCAGAGATCCGGGACAAAACACAGATACGCAGTATTTT.